The entry that follows covers one T cell receptor beta chain sequence. Antigen unknown. This entry belongs to a study of shared clonotypes between healthy human individuals. Study background: Three plates each covered CD4 naive and memory; CD8 naive two, CD8 memory one. Broader study findings: Relative to their counterparts shared across all four donors, non-shared clonotypes exhibited diminished generation probabilities. The naive CD4 repertoires of several donors were compared, and around 5% of clonotypes were shared.

Method: immunoSEQ multiplex PCR; TCRdb's copy keeps in-frame clones and lacks some. The data show 2,100,000 or so clones, approximately 94% seen once. The CDR3 contains 15 residues. Germline CDR1 reads MNHEY; CDR2 reads SVGAGI. Between the trimmed V and J ends, which lost 2 bases and 2 bases, there was a span of 10 bases. Donors were Caucasian adults residing in Nashville, Tennessee, USA. The rearrangement links TRBV6-5 to TRBJ1-3; D uncertain. The sequenced sample was naive CD4+ T cells sorted from blood. Subset of the sample: CD45RA+ positively selected. This receptor was obtained from a man between 18 and 29 years old in good health. This CDR3 reads CASSYMTSTGNTIYF. DNA for the CDR3: TGTGCCAGCAGTTACATGACATCCACTGGAAACACCATATATTTT.